This is a list of T cell receptor beta chains from one sample in a study of long-term antiretroviral therapy in people with HIV. Method: immunoSEQ multiplex PCR; TCRdb's copy keeps in-frame clones and lacks some. The data contain over 30,000 clones, roughly 87% of them seen just once; the ten biggest clones take up about 6.5%. This sample comprised unsorted PBMCs, obtained 0.6 years after starting antiretroviral therapy. These receptors were obtained from a man aged 18 to 29 with HIV. Each CDR3 is given with its conserved first and last residue. The D gene is left open where the match is weak. A clone size is listed for some rows: how often the clone was seen (once, few, many), or a class if it is expanded.

d_call: NA; clone_size: NA; j_call: TRBJ2-7; v_call: TRBV6-5; cdr3_nt: TGTGCCAGCAGTTATACGCAAAGCTCCTACGAGCAGTACTTC; cdr3_aa: CASSYTQSSYEQYF
d_call: NA; clone_size: NA; j_call: TRBJ2-7; v_call: TRBV7-9; cdr3_nt: TGTGCCAGCAGCTTGGAGGGGAGGAGCTCCTACGAGCAGTACTTC; cdr3_aa: CASSLEGRSSYEQYF
d_call: TRBD1; clone_size: NA; j_call: TRBJ2-6; v_call: TRBV4-1; cdr3_nt: TGCGCCAGCAGCCAAGAACTACCGACAGGGGTTGATGGGGCCAACGTCCTGACTTTC; cdr3_aa: CASSQELPTGVDGANVLTF
d_call: NA; clone_size: NA; j_call: TRBJ2-5; v_call: TRBV4-1; cdr3_nt: TGCGCCAGCAGCCAACCGACAGAAGGGGGAATGGAGTACTTC; cdr3_aa: CASSQPTEGGMEYF
d_call: NA; clone_size: NA; j_call: TRBJ2-7; v_call: TRBV27; cdr3_nt: TGTGCCAGTCCCCTCACGGGAGAAGCGGCCGAGCAGTACTTC; cdr3_aa: CASPLTGEAAEQYF
d_call: NA; clone_size: NA; j_call: TRBJ1-4; v_call: TRBV2; cdr3_nt: TGTGCCAGCAGTGAATGGCAGGGTAATGAAAAACTGTTTTTT; cdr3_aa: CASSEWQGNEKLFF
d_call: NA; clone_size: once; j_call: TRBJ2-2; v_call: TRBV6-5; cdr3_nt: TGTGCCAGCAGTGCCGGGACACGGACCGGGGAGCTGTTTTTT; cdr3_aa: CASSAGTRTGELFF
d_call: TRBD2; clone_size: NA; j_call: TRBJ2-7; v_call: TRBV14; cdr3_nt: TGTGCCAGCAGCCAAGATCTGCGACTAGCGGGAGGGCCCACCTACGAGCAGTACTTC; cdr3_aa: CASSQDLRLAGGPTYEQYF
d_call: NA; clone_size: NA; j_call: TRBJ1-5; v_call: TRBV7-7; cdr3_nt: TGTGCTAGCAGCTTACGGTCTCCGAAAGAATTGTTTCGCCAGCCCCAGCATTTT; cdr3_aa: CASSLRSPKELFRQPQHF
d_call: TRBD1; clone_size: NA; j_call: TRBJ2-1; v_call: TRBV29-1; cdr3_nt: TGCAGCGTCGGAGACAGGGGGCTACCCTACAATGAGCAGTTCTTC; cdr3_aa: CSVGDRGLPYNEQFF
d_call: TRBD1; clone_size: once; j_call: TRBJ2-7; v_call: TRBV18; cdr3_nt: TGTGCCAGCTCGCCCACCGGGACAGAAAGAGACGAGCAGTACTTC; cdr3_aa: CASSPTGTERDEQYF
d_call: NA; clone_size: NA; j_call: TRBJ2-7; v_call: TRBV29-1; cdr3_nt: TGCAGCGTTTCGACGACCAGGACGGCAACCTACGAGCAGTACTTC; cdr3_aa: CSVSTTRTATYEQYF
d_call: NA; clone_size: NA; j_call: TRBJ2-7; v_call: TRBV7-2; cdr3_nt: TGTGCCAGCAGCTTAGCTGCGGGTGTAACCTACGAGCAGTACTTC; cdr3_aa: CASSLAAGVTYEQYF
d_call: NA; clone_size: NA; j_call: TRBJ1-2; v_call: TRBV27; cdr3_nt: TGTGCCAGCAGCGACTTCGGGGGCGGCGGCTACACCTTC; cdr3_aa: CASSDFGGGGYTF
d_call: NA; clone_size: NA; j_call: TRBJ2-1; v_call: TRBV2; cdr3_nt: TGTGCCAGCAGTGAAGGAGAGACTGTCACCTACAATGAGCAGTTCTTC; cdr3_aa: CASSEGETVTYNEQFF
d_call: NA; clone_size: NA; j_call: TRBJ2-7; v_call: TRBV19; cdr3_nt: TGTGCCAGTAGTTGGAGTACCTCCTACGAGCAGTACTTC; cdr3_aa: CASSWSTSYEQYF
d_call: NA; clone_size: NA; j_call: TRBJ2-5; v_call: TRBV27; cdr3_nt: TGTGCCAGCAGTGACGAGCAAGAGACCCAGTACTTC; cdr3_aa: CASSDEQETQYF
d_call: NA; clone_size: NA; j_call: TRBJ1-2; v_call: TRBV7-9; cdr3_nt: TGTGCCAGCAGCTTAGTGTCTGAATATGGCTACACCTTC; cdr3_aa: CASSLVSEYGYTF
d_call: NA; clone_size: NA; j_call: TRBJ2-5; v_call: TRBV7-9; cdr3_nt: TGTGCCAGCAGCTTAGGAGGGAGACCGGCGGAGACCCAGTACTTC; cdr3_aa: CASSLGGRPAETQYF
d_call: TRBD1; clone_size: NA; j_call: TRBJ1-5; v_call: TRBV7-2; cdr3_nt: TGTGCCAGCAGCTTAGCGGGGACAGACTATCAGCCCCAGCATTTT; cdr3_aa: CASSLAGTDYQPQHF
d_call: TRBD2; clone_size: once; j_call: TRBJ2-1; v_call: TRBV30; cdr3_nt: TGTGCCTGGACCGGACTAGCGGGGTTCTACAATGAGCAGTTCTTC; cdr3_aa: CAWTGLAGFYNEQFF
d_call: TRBD2; clone_size: NA; j_call: TRBJ2-1; v_call: TRBV27; cdr3_nt: TGTGCCAGCAGTCCGACTAGCGAGGCTGAGCAGTTCTTC; cdr3_aa: CASSPTSEAEQFF
d_call: TRBD2; clone_size: NA; j_call: TRBJ2-7; v_call: TRBV19; cdr3_nt: TGTGCCAGTAGTCATCTAGCGGCTAACTCCTACGAGCAGTACTTC; cdr3_aa: CASSHLAANSYEQYF
d_call: NA; clone_size: NA; j_call: TRBJ1-1; v_call: TRBV5-6; cdr3_nt: TGTGCCAGCAGCTTGGGTAGGAGCCCGAACACTGAAGCTTTCTTT; cdr3_aa: CASSLGRSPNTEAFF
d_call: NA; clone_size: NA; j_call: TRBJ1-2; v_call: TRBV7-2; cdr3_nt: TGTGCCAGCAGCTTAGATCAGGGGACCACCTATGGCTACACCTTC; cdr3_aa: CASSLDQGTTYGYTF
d_call: TRBD1; clone_size: NA; j_call: TRBJ2-5; v_call: TRBV2; cdr3_nt: TGTGCCAGCCTTGAAGGACAGGCACCTTTTCGGGCGGAGACCCAGTACTTC; cdr3_aa: CASLEGQAPFRAETQYF
d_call: TRBD2; clone_size: NA; j_call: TRBJ2-6; v_call: TRBV19; cdr3_nt: TGTGCCAGTAGTATACTAGCGGGAGACTCTGGGGCCAACGTCCTGACTTTC; cdr3_aa: CASSILAGDSGANVLTF
d_call: NA; clone_size: NA; j_call: TRBJ2-7; v_call: TRBV29-1; cdr3_nt: TGCAGCGTTGTAGACCACCGCTCCTACGAGCAGTACTTC; cdr3_aa: CSVVDHRSYEQYF
d_call: TRBD2; clone_size: NA; j_call: TRBJ2-1; v_call: TRBV12-5; cdr3_nt: TGTGCTAGTGGTTTGACTAGCGGGAGGTCCTACAATGAGCAGTTCTTC; cdr3_aa: CASGLTSGRSYNEQFF
d_call: TRBD2; clone_size: NA; j_call: TRBJ2-3; v_call: TRBV10-2; cdr3_nt: TGCGCCAGCAGTGAGTCCCCCTTAATGGGAGGGCTTGATACGCAGTATTTT; cdr3_aa: CASSESPLMGGLDTQYF
d_call: NA; clone_size: NA; j_call: TRBJ2-5; v_call: TRBV7-6; cdr3_nt: TGTGCCAGCAGCTTAGAGATCGGGAAAGAGACCCAGTACTTC; cdr3_aa: CASSLEIGKETQYF
d_call: TRBD2; clone_size: NA; j_call: TRBJ2-3; v_call: TRBV7-7; cdr3_nt: TGTGCTAGCAGCTTATCAGCGGGAGCGGATACGCAGTATTTT; cdr3_aa: CASSLSAGADTQYF
d_call: NA; clone_size: NA; j_call: TRBJ1-2; v_call: TRBV2; cdr3_nt: TGTGCCGGGCGTTTAGGGTCCGGCTACACCTTC; cdr3_aa: CAGRLGSGYTF
d_call: NA; clone_size: NA; j_call: TRBJ2-5; v_call: TRBV15; cdr3_nt: TGTGCCACCAGCAGAGCGGGCCTCTCCGAGACCCAGTACTTC; cdr3_aa: CATSRAGLSETQYF
d_call: NA; clone_size: NA; j_call: TRBJ2-7; v_call: TRBV14; cdr3_nt: TGTGCCAGCAGCCAGGTCAGGGGAAGCGAGCAGTACTTC; cdr3_aa: CASSQVRGSEQYF
d_call: NA; clone_size: NA; j_call: TRBJ2-6; v_call: TRBV20-1; cdr3_nt: TGCAGTGCGGCTGGGGCCAACGTCCTGACTTTC; cdr3_aa: CSAAGANVLTF
d_call: NA; clone_size: few; j_call: TRBJ1-5; v_call: TRBV5-8; cdr3_nt: TGTGCCAGCAGCTCACTCTGGGGGGCTTATAGCAATCAGCCCCAGCATTTT; cdr3_aa: CASSSLWGAYSNQPQHF
d_call: NA; clone_size: NA; j_call: TRBJ1-1; v_call: TRBV5-6; cdr3_nt: TGTGCCAGCAGCTTGGGCCCAGCCAAGAACACTGAAGCTTTCTTT; cdr3_aa: CASSLGPAKNTEAFF
d_call: NA; clone_size: NA; j_call: TRBJ2-7; v_call: TRBV5-1; cdr3_nt: TGCGCCAGCAGCTTGGGGGGGGACGAGCAGTACTTC; cdr3_aa: CASSLGGDEQYF
d_call: TRBD1; clone_size: NA; j_call: TRBJ2-2; v_call: TRBV15; cdr3_nt: TGTGCCACCACACAGGGGGCATATCCCGGGGAGCTGTTTTTT; cdr3_aa: CATTQGAYPGELFF
d_call: TRBD2; clone_size: NA; j_call: TRBJ2-1; v_call: TRBV19; cdr3_nt: TGTGCCAGTAGTTCCCTAGCGGGACCCTACAATGAGCAGTTCTTC; cdr3_aa: CASSSLAGPYNEQFF
d_call: NA; clone_size: NA; j_call: TRBJ1-1; v_call: TRBV7-9; cdr3_nt: TGTGCCAGCAGCTTAGGTTACACTGAAGCTTTCTTT; cdr3_aa: CASSLGYTEAFF
d_call: NA; clone_size: NA; j_call: TRBJ1-2; v_call: TRBV28; cdr3_nt: TGTGCCAGCACAGGACCTAACTATGGCTACACCTTC; cdr3_aa: CASTGPNYGYTF
d_call: NA; clone_size: NA; j_call: TRBJ2-3; v_call: TRBV14; cdr3_nt: TGTGCCAGCAGCCCCACGATATCAGCTACGCAGTATTTT; cdr3_aa: CASSPTISATQYF
d_call: NA; clone_size: NA; j_call: TRBJ2-7; v_call: TRBV5-1; cdr3_nt: TGCGCCAGCAGCCCCACCGGGAACTACGAGCAGTACTTC; cdr3_aa: CASSPTGNYEQYF
d_call: TRBD2; clone_size: NA; j_call: TRBJ2-5; v_call: TRBV5-1; cdr3_nt: TGCGCCAGCAGCCAAAGCTTGAAGGGACTAGCGGGGCCACAAGAGACCCAGTACTTC; cdr3_aa: CASSQSLKGLAGPQETQYF